The rows below give T cell receptor beta chains drawn from one sample of a study of cytomegalovirus exposure and HLA in healthy donors. The table came from immunoSEQ multiplex PCR; TCRdb's copy has only in-frame clones and leaves some out. This sample yields a few hundred thousand clones, of which approximately 80% are seen a single time; roughly 3.1% belongs to the top ten. Sequencing was done on a sample of PBMCs. These receptors all come from a man between 25 and 39 years old in good health and CMV-seronegative. CDR3s include the opening cysteine and the closing phenylalanine or tryptophan. Fields, in order: V gene, J gene, clone size, D gene, CDR3 DNA, CDR3 protein. The D gene is left open where the match is weak. Part of the rows lack a size; the others show once, few, many or a class for expanded clones.

TRBV5-1	TRBJ1-1	.	.	TGCGCCAGCAGCCATACGGGGACTGAAGCTTTCTTT	CASSHTGTEAFF
TRBV28	TRBJ1-5	once	.	TGTGCCAGCAAGGCAGGGACTGGGCCCCAGCATTTT	CASKAGTGPQHF
TRBV4-1	TRBJ2-3	.	.	TGCGCCAGCAGCCAAGGGATGCCGGGGGGCCAGCAGTATTTT	CASSQGMPGGQQYF
TRBV29-1	TRBJ2-7	.	TRBD1	TGCAGCGTGGCGGACAGGGGGCTCTCCTACGAGCAGTACTTC	CSVADRGLSYEQYF
TRBV9	TRBJ1-1	.	.	TGTGCCAGCAGCTCTCACCGGGGGGCTTACACTGAAGCTTTCTTT	CASSSHRGAYTEAFF
TRBV18	TRBJ1-2	.	.	TGTGCCAGCTCACCAGTAGGGGACTATGGCTACACCTTC	CASSPVGDYGYTF
TRBV5-1	TRBJ2-3	.	TRBD1	TGCGCCAGCAGCCTCGGGACAGCGAAATACACAGATACGCAGTATTTT	CASSLGTAKYTDTQYF
TRBV2	TRBJ1-4	.	.	TGTGCCAGCAGCGCCGGACAGTATACTAATGAAAAACTGTTTTTT	CASSAGQYTNEKLFF
TRBV4-2	TRBJ2-1	.	TRBD2	TGTGCCAGCAGCCAAGATGACCTAGCGGGCAATGAGCAGTTCTTC	CASSQDDLAGNEQFF
TRBV6-5	TRBJ1-1	few	.	TGTGCCAGCAGTTACGGGCTTGGTAACACTGAAGCTTTCTTT	CASSYGLGNTEAFF
TRBV7-9	TRBJ1-1	.	.	TGTGCCAGCAGCCCCGGAGGGGCTGAAGCTTTCTTT	CASSPGGAEAFF
TRBV2	TRBJ2-1	.	.	TGTGCCAGCAGTGAAGTCAGGACAGCTTACAATGAGCAGTTCTTC	CASSEVRTAYNEQFF
TRBV18	TRBJ1-3	.	.	TGTGCCAGCTCACCCAGGCAGGGTTCGACTGGAAACACCATATATTTT	CASSPRQGSTGNTIYF
TRBV11-2	TRBJ2-2	.	TRBD1	TGTGCCAGCAGCTTCGGACAGGGATACACCGGGGAGCTGTTTTTT	CASSFGQGYTGELFF
TRBV7-9	TRBJ2-6	few	.	TGTGCCAGCAGCTTAGAGGGGGATGGGGCCAACGTCCTGACTTTC	CASSLEGDGANVLTF
TRBV15	TRBJ2-2	once	.	TGTGCCACCAGCAGAGATCTGGCATCGCCAGAGGCCGGGGAGCTGTTTTTT	CATSRDLASPEAGELFF
TRBV6-5	TRBJ2-2	.	.	TGTGCCAGCAGAACTGTGGGCGCCGGGGAGCTGTTTTTT	CASRTVGAGELFF
TRBV29-1	TRBJ2-7	.	.	TGCAGCGTTCGAGCCCCCATCGGGGAGCCCGTCTACGAGCAGTACTTC	CSVRAPIGEPVYEQYF
TRBV9	TRBJ2-7	.	.	TGTGCCAGCAGTACGACAGTTAAGACTTGGGAGCAGTACTTC	CASSTTVKTWEQYF
TRBV5-5	TRBJ1-5	.	TRBD1	TGTGCCAGCAGCTCTCAGACAGGGCAGACCAATCAGCCCCAGCATTTT	CASSSQTGQTNQPQHF
TRBV28	TRBJ1-2	.	TRBD1	TGTGCCAGCAGTTTAGGAACAGGGGGCCCAGTCTATGGCTACACCTTC	CASSLGTGGPVYGYTF
TRBV5-1	TRBJ1-1	.	.	TGCGCCAGCAGCTCAACGGGTGAAGCTTTCTTT	CASSSTGEAFF
TRBV9	TRBJ2-1	.	TRBD2	TGTGCCAGCAGCCCCCCCGGAGCGGGGGGCAGGTTCTTC	CASSPPGAGGRFF
TRBV6-4	TRBJ2-2	.	.	TGTGCCAGCCGACCGGACACCGACACCGGGGAGCTGTTTTTT	CASRPDTDTGELFF